Below, 14 T cell receptor beta chains from the same sample are listed, as sequenced in a study of control samples from healthy donors and cancer patients. TCRdb's table, derived via immunoSEQ multiplex PCR, lists solely in-frame clones and lacks some. The sample has around 90,000 clones, over 65% seen once; the top ten hold about 2.1%. Sequences were obtained from blood. The receptors derive from a woman between 40 and 55 years old in good health.

The rearrangement joins TRBV5-6 to TRBJ1-1, with a weak D call TRBD1 (5 bases). The V end lost 2 bases, the J end lost 1 base, and 6 bases lay between the germline ends. Germline lookup yields CDR1 SGHDT and CDR2 YYEEEE. This CDR3 has 13 amino acids. CDR3 DNA sequence: TGTGCCAGCAGCTTAGGGGCGAACACTGAAGCTTTCTTT. Its protein product is CASSLGANTEAFF.

This chain links TRBV4-3 with TRBJ2-3, with D unclear. The CDR3 totals 13 residues. Trimming shortened V by 3 bases and J by 6 bases, and 10 bases separated the two germline ends. Looked up from germline, CDR1 is LGHNA and CDR2 is YSLEER. The CDR3 spells CASSQTQSDTQYF. Here the CDR3 DNA reads TGCGCCAGCAGCCAGACCCAGTCTGATACGCAGTATTTT.

The chain is built from TRBV6-5 and TRBJ2-3; D is unresolved. This CDR3 region has 15 residues. V shed 5 bases and J shed 6 bases, with 18 bases lying between them. CDR1 MNHEY and CDR2 SVGAGI come from the germline V gene. As DNA, the CDR3 is TGTGCCAGCAGTCTCTCCCGGGCGCCACGGGATACGCAGTATTTT. Translated, it gives CASSLSRAPRDTQYF.

This clone has only one observation. This chain links TRBV28 with TRBJ1-1, with TRBD1 as a possible D gene (5 bases). The CDR3 has 15 residues. Germline V lookup: CDR1 MDHEN, CDR2 SYDVKM. The V gene lost 0 bases and the J gene lost 4 bases, with 12 bases spanning the gap. CDR3 in DNA: TGTGCCAGCAGTTTATGGGGCAGGGTGGGCACTGAAGCTTTCTTT. It specifies CASSLWGRVGTEAFF.

As to this clone: Other DNA sequences in this specimen translate into the identical CDR3. The V gene is TRBV3-1 (or the pseudogene TRBV3-2), the J gene TRBJ1-5, with TRBD1 matching 7 bases. Germline lookup yields CDR1 LGHDT and CDR2 YNNKEL (reference sequence). The CDR3 loop spans 12 amino acids. J was trimmed by 11 bases and V by 4 bases; bases with no gene match: 5. CDR3: CASSLGTAAQHF. The CDR3 DNA follows: TGTGCCAGCAGCCTCGGGACAGCTGCCCAGCATTTT.

This clone was observed a few times. This chain joins TRBV7-2 and TRBJ2-7; 12 nucleotides line up with TRBD1. The CDR3 has 15 residues. V trimming: 5 bases; J trimming: 3 bases; junction bases outside the gene matches: 5. The V gene's germline CDR1 is SGHTA and CDR2 FQGNSA. The CDR3 region is CASSTGQGARYEQYF. The CDR3 nucleotides are TGTGCCAGCAGCACGGGACAGGGGGCGCGCTACGAGCAGTACTTC.

A remark on this clone: Other DNA sequences within the sample encode an identical CDR3. The gene calls are TRBV30 and TRBJ2-5; D might be TRBD2 (5 bases). V was clipped by 0 bases and J by 4 bases, with 6 bases between them. Germline loops: CDR1 GTSNPN, CDR2 SVGIG (reference sequence). The CDR3 spans 12 residues. The CDR3 region has the DNA TGTGCCTGGAGTGTACGGGGAGAGACCCAGTACTTC. Translated: CAWSVRGETQYF.

V gene TRBV6-6 combines with J gene TRBJ1-1; no clear D gene. Trimming cost V 0 bases and J 0 bases, with 8 bases left between them. The CDR3 has 15 amino acids. Germline V gene sequence: CDR1 MNHNY, CDR2 SVGAGI (reference sequence). The CDR3 protein is CASSYSQIMNTEAFF. In nucleotides, the CDR3 is TGTGCCAGCAGTTACTCACAGATTATGAACACTGAAGCTTTCTTT.

V gene TRBV27 combines with J gene TRBJ1-1; D is ambiguous. The V end was cut by 7 bases, the J end by 10 bases, with 22 bases between. The CDR3 has 14 residues. The germline gives CDR1 MNHEY, CDR2 SMNVEV (reference sequence). CDR3 loop: CASISGEGRFGAFF. The DNA of the CDR3 is TGTGCCAGCATTTCTGGGGAAGGAAGGTTTGGAGCTTTCTTT.

This chain connects TRBV4-3 to TRBJ2-2; the D call may be TRBD1 or TRBD2 (6 bases each). V was shortened by 4 bases and J by 6 bases, with 15 bases between the two germline ends. The CDR3 is 15 residues long. CDR1 is LGHNA, CDR2 YSLEER, per germline. The DNA for the CDR3 is TGCGCCAGCAGCCCCCTCCCCGGGGGCCCCGGGGAGCTGTTTTTT. As protein: CASSPLPGGPGELFF.

This chain connects TRBV12-5 to TRBJ2-2; D remains unclear. Trimming took 1 base from V and 6 from J, leaving 3 bases between them. The germline CDR1 and CDR2 sequences are LGHNT and FRNRAP. This CDR3 comprises 12 residues. CDR3 in DNA: TGTGCTAGTGGTTTGGGCCCCGGGGAGCTGTTTTTT. It specifies CASGLGPGELFF.

The chain links TRBV18 to TRBJ1-3, with 8 bases that match TRBD1. Trimming took 3 bases from V and 4 from J; bases not matched to a gene: 8. CDR1 and CDR2 (germline): KGHSH, LQKENI. The CDR3 loop spans 16 amino acids. This CDR3 reads CASSPYDRGSGNTIYF. The CDR3 DNA reads TGTGCCAGCTCACCCTATGACAGGGGATCCGGAAACACCATATATTTT.

The chain has TRBV13 and TRBJ2-7; 9 bases agree with TRBD1. This CDR3 has 14 residues. The germline V gene encodes CDR1 PRHDT and CDR2 FYEKMQ (reference sequence). The ends lost 1 base at V and 4 bases at J; junction bases unmatched: 2. CDR3 residues: CASSLATGGYEQYF. DNA of the CDR3: TGTGCCAGCAGCTTAGCGACAGGGGGATACGAGCAGTACTTC.

Only one count was recorded for this clone. The chain is built from TRBV5-1 and TRBJ2-1; D ambiguous. Germline V CDR1 and CDR2: SGHRS, YFSETQ. This CDR3 comprises 15 residues. V lost 0 bases and J 1 base, leaving 8 bases between the germline ends. The CDR3 loop reads CASSLEWGSYNEQFF. The DNA of the CDR3 is TGCGCCAGCAGCTTGGAGTGGGGATCCTACAATGAGCAGTTCTTC.